This T cell receptor (beta chain) was obtained from a study of spatial heterogeneity in lung cancer. The overall study: Detected sequences consistently included more beta-chain ones than alpha-chain ones. Unique TCR and UMI combinations averaged more than ten appearances each in raw reads.

Comment on this clonotype: Because the library targeted alpha chains, this beta chain is an off-target read whose size means little.

The time point denotes: sample taken at primary tumor resection. Unsorted samples of tumor, nontumor lung or frozen PBMC had their whole RNA sequenced. Germline V gene data show CDR1 as SGHTA and CDR2 as FQGNSA. With V trimmed by 1 base and J by 1 base, 2 bases remained unmatched. CDR3 size: 16 residues. TCR cDNA molecules were tagged individually, and each one carried a unique molecular identifier. TCRdb re-called the 5' RACE reads through MiXCR, storing one row per CDR3 protein. The sample records 4,700 or so distinct CDR3 sequences, about 37% being singletons. This sequence joins TRBV7-2 and TRBJ2-2, with 8 positions matching TRBD2. The receptor's source is a male donor with early-stage non-small cell lung cancer. The material was PBMCs, obtained at surgery. Written as DNA, the CDR3 is TGTGCCAGCAGCTTAGAGCTAGCGGGGAACACCGGGGAGCTGTTTTTT. This gives the protein CASSLELAGNTGELFF.